This T cell receptor beta chain was obtained from a study of control samples from healthy donors and cancer patients. Per the germline V gene, CDR1 is ENHRY and CDR2 is SYGVKD. This CDR3 contains 14 residues. V lost 4 bases and J lost 3, with 10 bases in between. Produced via immunoSEQ multiplex PCR; TCRdb's table is partial and in-frame only. This sample carries 20,000 to 30,000 clones, approximately 78% of them seen once, and the ten largest clones take about 25%. This sequence joins TRBV10-3 and TRBJ1-5; D is ambiguous. The receptor's source is a man aged 60 to 69 with colorectal cancer. Sequences were obtained from PBMCs. DNA for the CDR3: TGTGCCATCAGTGGAGGGCCGTTCAATCAGCCCCAGCATTTT. Translating gives CAISGGPFNQPQHF.